The 7 T cell receptor beta chains reported below all come from one sample, sequenced in a study of T-cell reconstitution after alpha-beta-depleted transplantation in children. The TCRbeta library incorporated unique molecular identifiers. MiXCR, run by TCRdb on the PCR reads, gives a single entry per CDR3 protein. Of approximately 45,000 distinct CDR3 sequences listed, under 60% were seen once; the top ten hold about two fifths. The source material was peripheral blood, sampled before TCRalphabeta/CD19-depleted stem cell transplant. These TCRs come from a boy under three years old with SCID, due to receive a stem cell transplant.

The chain carries TRBV5-1 and TRBJ2-4; 12 nucleotides line up with TRBD1. The CDR3 totals 16 residues. Germline V gives CDR1 SGHRS, CDR2 YFSETQ. V lost 4 bases, J lost 8 bases, and 10 bases stayed unmatched. For the CDR3, the DNA is TGCGCCAGCAGCCCGGGAGGGACAGGGGGCGCCCACATTCAGTACTTC. Amino acid sequence: CASSPGGTGGAHIQYF.

This clonotype was found a few times. The V and J genes are TRBV5-1 and TRBJ2-7, with no clear D. Per the germline V gene, CDR1 is SGHRS and CDR2 is YFSETQ. The CDR3 extends over 13 amino acids. V was shortened by 5 bases and J by 3 bases, with 12 bases between the two germline ends. The CDR3 nucleotides are TGCGCCAGCAGGGGTGGATCCAACTACGAGCAGTACTTC. It encodes CASRGGSNYEQYF.

V is TRBV30 and J is TRBJ1-2; 9 bases map to TRBD1. The J segment lost 4 bases and the V segment lost 7 bases, leaving 10 bases of the junction unmatched. Germline V lookup: CDR1 GTSNPN, CDR2 SVGIG (reference sequence). The CDR3 spans 14 residues. CDR3 sequence: CASALGQGFYGYTF. CDR3 nucleotides: TGTGCCTCCGCGCTGGGACAGGGCTTCTATGGCTACACCTTC.

This clonotype was seen a handful of times. The rearrangement joins TRBV7-9 to TRBJ2-5; 12 nucleotides agree with TRBD1. This CDR3 is built from 16 residues. CDR1 SEHNR and CDR2 FQNEAQ come from the germline V gene (reference sequence). The ends lost 5 bases at V and 5 bases at J; junction bases unmatched: 9. The CDR3, as DNA: TGTGCCAGCAGCCCATCGGGACAGGGGGCCCGCGAGACCCAGTACTTC. Its translation: CASSPSGQGARETQYF.

The rearrangement joins TRBV4-3 to TRBJ1-1, with D uncertain. The CDR3 spans 12 residues. CDR1 and CDR2 from the germline V gene are LGHNA and YSLEER. V was trimmed by 0 bases and J by 8 bases, leaving 7 bases between them. The CDR3 loop is CASSQDSREAFF. CDR3 DNA sequence: TGCGCCAGCAGCCAAGATTCCCGGGAAGCTTTCTTT.

The rearrangement links TRBV4-1 to TRBJ2-1; D is ambiguous. This CDR3 is 15 amino acids long. V lost 6 bases and J 7 bases, leaving 19 bases between the germline ends. Germline values: CDR1 MGHRA, CDR2 YSYEKL. The CDR3 coding sequence is TGCGCCAGCAGGGAGTCGCGGCTAGTAGGTAATGAGCAGTTCTTC. It yields the protein CASRESRLVGNEQFF.

J is TRBJ2-5 and V is TRBV4-3; a possible D gene is TRBD1 (5 bases). Trimming shortened V by 5 bases and J by 0 bases, and 10 bases separated the two germline ends. The CDR3 extends over 14 amino acids. Germline V gene sequence: CDR1 LGHNA, CDR2 YSLEER. CDR3 in DNA: TGCGCCAGCAGCGCTCCAGGGAACCAAGAGACCCAGTACTTC. Translation: CASSAPGNQETQYF.